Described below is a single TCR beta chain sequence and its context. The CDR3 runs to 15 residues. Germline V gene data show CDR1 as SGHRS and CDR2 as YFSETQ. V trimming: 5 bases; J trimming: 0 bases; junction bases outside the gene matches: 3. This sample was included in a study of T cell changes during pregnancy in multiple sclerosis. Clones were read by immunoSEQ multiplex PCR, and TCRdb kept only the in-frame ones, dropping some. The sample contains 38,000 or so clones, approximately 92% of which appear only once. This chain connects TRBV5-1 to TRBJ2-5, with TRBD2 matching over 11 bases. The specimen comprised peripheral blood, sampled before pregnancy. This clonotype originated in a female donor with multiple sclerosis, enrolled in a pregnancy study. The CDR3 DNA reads TGCGCCAGCAGAACGGGACTAGCGGACCAAGAGACCCAGTACTTC. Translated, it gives CASRTGLADQETQYF.